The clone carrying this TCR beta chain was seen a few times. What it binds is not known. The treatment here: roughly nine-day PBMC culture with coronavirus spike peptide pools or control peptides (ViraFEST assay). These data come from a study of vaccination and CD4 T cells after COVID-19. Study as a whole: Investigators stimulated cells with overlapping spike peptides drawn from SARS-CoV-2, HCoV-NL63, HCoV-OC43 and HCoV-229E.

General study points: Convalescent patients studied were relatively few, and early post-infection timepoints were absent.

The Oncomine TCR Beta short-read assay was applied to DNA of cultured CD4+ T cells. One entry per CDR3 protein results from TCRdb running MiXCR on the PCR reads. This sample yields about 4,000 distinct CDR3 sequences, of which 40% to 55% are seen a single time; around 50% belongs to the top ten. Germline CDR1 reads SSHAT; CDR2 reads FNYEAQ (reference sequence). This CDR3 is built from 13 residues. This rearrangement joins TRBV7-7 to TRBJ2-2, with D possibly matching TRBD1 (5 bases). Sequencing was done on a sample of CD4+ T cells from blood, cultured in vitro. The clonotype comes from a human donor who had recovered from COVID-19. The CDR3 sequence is CAGGQGNTGELFF. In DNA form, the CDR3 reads TGTGCTGGTGGGCAGGGCAACACCGGGGAGCTGTTTTTT.